These 10 T cell receptor beta chains were all obtained from the same sample, sequenced in a study of T cells in Graves' hyperthyroidism and ophthalmopathy (dated 2019 in TCRdb). The library was prepared using multiplex PCR. The run used an Illumina HiSeq 2000. The TCR beta CDR3 regions were amplified from the RNA transcripts. The TCR CDR3 was subjected to a first round of RT-PCR using the HTBI primer set and the Qiagen OneStep RT-PCR kit. In-frame beta chains were kept once TCRdb had trimmed the public reads at Q25 with fastp and called clones with MiXCR. Here each entry gathers all rows of one CDR3 protein and keeps the most common genes and DNA. In this sample the table shows 480,000 or so distinct CDR3 sequences, approximately 15% of which occur a single time. The ten largest clones take up over 15% of the sample. The source material was blood. These receptor sequences come from a woman between 18 and 29 years old with Graves' hyperthyroidism.

This clonotype has at least ten counts. The chain has TRBV2 and TRBJ2-7, with 8 bases aligning to TRBD2. V dropped 4 bases and J dropped 6; count of bases not matched to a gene: 2. The germline V gene encodes CDR1 SNHLY and CDR2 FYNNEI. There are 12 residues in the CDR3. The CDR3 coding sequence is TGTGCCAGCAGTGGAGCGGGAGTCGAGCAGTACGTC. It specifies CASSGAGVEQYV.

CDR3 sequence (DNA): TGCGCCAGCCAAGCGGGGGAAGGGATGAGGACCTACGAGCAGTACTTC. Its protein product is CASQAGEGMRTYEQYF. The J gene is TRBJ2-7, the V gene TRBV5-1, with TRBD2 matching 8 bases. This CDR3 spans 16 amino acids. Germline CDR1 is SGHRS and CDR2 is YFSETQ. Losses at the gene ends were 7 bases for V and 2 bases for J; bases not matched to a gene: 14.

This clonotype was seen ten or more times. The chain links TRBV19 to TRBJ1-1; 8 bases match TRBD1. V dropped 2 bases and J dropped 6; count of bases not matched to a gene: 5. This CDR3 spans 14 amino acids. CDR1 and CDR2 from the germline V gene are LNHDA and SQIVND (reference sequence). The CDR3 spells CASSISGGVSEAFF. CDR3 bases: TGTGCCAGTAGTATATCAGGGGGCGTCTCTGAAGCTTTCTTT.

This clonotype showed up many times. This rearrangement joins TRBV5-1 to TRBJ2-3, with D hard to call. V shed 4 bases and J shed 0 bases, with 9 bases lying between them. CDR3 size: 14 residues. Germline CDR1 reads SGHRS; CDR2 reads YFSETQ. Written as DNA, the CDR3 is TGCGCCAGCAGCCCCACCATTAGCACAGATACGCAGTATTTT. It translates to CASSPTISTDTQYF.

This clonotype has a handful of counts. This chain uses TRBV10-3 with TRBJ1-1, with D perhaps TRBD1 (5 bases). The CDR3 is made up of 14 amino acids. Looked up from germline, CDR1 is ENHRY and CDR2 is SYGVKD. V lost 3 bases to trimming and J lost 5 bases, with 13 bases between them. The CDR3 reads CAISDRGAGTEAFF. The CDR3 DNA reads as TGTGCCATCAGTGATAGGGGCGCGGGTACTGAAGCTTTCTTT.

This clonotype was counted many times. The rearrangement joins TRBV14 to TRBJ2-1; D may correspond to TRBD1 or TRBD2 (5 bases each). Per the germline V gene, CDR1 is SGHDN and CDR2 is FVKESK. Trimming shortened V by 0 bases and J by 6 bases, and 18 bases separated the two germline ends. This CDR3 has 17 residues. CDR3 in DNA: TGTGCCAGCAGCCAAGAGAGGGGTGAACCCTTACTCAATGAGCAGTTCTTC. It yields the protein CASSQERGEPLLNEQFF.

The chain couples TRBV12-3 or TRBV12-4 to TRBJ2-6; D is unclear. V was pared by 4 bases and J by 4 bases, with 5 bases between. The CDR3 length is 13 residues. CDR3 coding DNA: TGTGCCAGCAGTTCGGAAGGGGCCAACGTCCTGACTTTC. The encoded protein is CASSSEGANVLTF.

The chain employs TRBV5-1 and TRBJ2-6, with 8 bases identical to TRBD2. The germline V gene encodes CDR1 SGHRS and CDR2 YFSETQ. There are 18 residues in the CDR3. The V gene end was trimmed by 1 base and the J gene end by 0 bases; junction bases not matched to a gene: 6. The CDR3 protein is CASSLRISGNSGANVLTF. CDR3 nucleotide sequence: TGCGCCAGCAGCTTGCGGATTAGCGGGAACTCTGGGGCCAACGTCCTGACTTTC.

This chain links TRBV29-1 with TRBJ2-2; a possible D gene is TRBD1 (5 bases). Germline CDR1 is SQVTM and CDR2 is ANQGSEA. Trimming took 0 bases from V and 13 from J, leaving 9 bases between them. The CDR3 spans 11 residues. CDR3 bases: TGCAGCGTTGAAGATGAAAGGGGGCTGTTTTTT. Protein product: CSVEDERGLFF.

The CDR3 DNA reads as TGTGCCAGCAGTTTAGAGGGGCAGCTGAATCAGCCCCAGCATTTT. It translates to CASSLEGQLNQPQHF. The chain employs TRBV12-3 or TRBV12-4 and TRBJ1-5; tentatively, D is TRBD1 (5 bases). V was clipped by 1 base and J by 4 bases, with 11 bases between them. The CDR3 has 15 residues.